The 13 T cell receptor beta chains listed next were all sequenced from one sample in a study of vaccination and CD4 T cells after COVID-19. One entry per CDR3 protein, called by TCRdb with MiXCR from the PCR reads. The data contain more than 20,000 distinct CDR3 sequences, under 65% of them singletons. The sequencing used CD4+ T cells from blood, collected before SARS-CoV-2 vaccination. The receptors originated from a human donor who had recovered from COVID-19.

V is TRBV11-3 and J is TRBJ2-1; D gene ambiguous. The CDR3 runs to 13 residues. V lost 0 bases and J lost 8, with 8 bases in between. Germline V lookup: CDR1 SGHNT, CDR2 YENEEA. In DNA, the CDR3 is TGTGCCAGCAGCTTAGATCCAGGCGATGAGCAGTTCTTC. Its protein is CASSLDPGDEQFF.

V and J are TRBV12-3 or TRBV12-4 and TRBJ2-1; no definite D call. The CDR3 covers 14 residues. The V end was cut by 7 bases, the J end by 0 bases, with 10 bases between. CDR3 loop: CASTLASSYNEQFF. The CDR3 DNA sequence: TGTGCCAGCACCCTGGCCAGCTCCTACAATGAGCAGTTCTTC.

The chain joins TRBV7-9 to TRBJ1-1; D gene ambiguous. This CDR3 contains 13 residues. CDR1 is SEHNR and CDR2 is FQNEAQ in the germline V gene (reference sequence). The V and J ends lost 2 bases and 6 bases respectively, with 10 bases between them. The CDR3 here is CASSLLGLAEAFF. For the CDR3, the DNA is TGTGCCAGCAGCTTATTAGGGTTGGCTGAAGCTTTCTTT.

The V gene is TRBV29-1, the J gene TRBJ1-5; a weak D match, TRBD1 (6 bases). With 5 bases removed from V and 7 bases from J, the gap between germline ends came to 15 bases. This CDR3 has 13 residues. Looked up from germline, CDR1 is SQVTM and CDR2 is ANQGSEA. The chain's CDR3 is CSVSVVQGQPQHF. The CDR3 coding sequence is TGCAGCGTTTCTGTAGTTCAGGGGCAGCCCCAGCATTTT. The full variable domain, rest sourced from reference TRBV29-1 and TRBJ1-5, is SAVISQKPSRDICQRGTSLTIQCQVDSQVTMMFWYRQQPGQSLTLIATANQGSEATYESGFVIDKFPISRPNLTFSTLTVSNMSPEDSSIYLCSVSVVQGQPQHFGDGTRLSIL.

In this sample, this clonotype turned up once. The rearrangement joins TRBV20-1 to TRBJ2-1; D may be TRBD2 (6 bases). V lost 6 bases, J lost 4 bases, and 16 bases lay in between. The CDR3 is 14 amino acids. Germline-derived CDR1 and CDR2 are DFQATT and SNEGSKA (reference sequence). In DNA form, the CDR3 reads TGCAGTGCCATAAGACTAGGTACTTACAATGAGCAGTTCTTC. It specifies CSAIRLGTYNEQFF.

The CDR3 loop is CASSQQTRGLNTEAFF. The CDR3 nucleotides read TGCGCCAGCAGCCAGCAGACCAGGGGGTTGAACACTGAAGCTTTCTTT. This chain uses TRBV4-3 with TRBJ1-1, with 7 positions matching TRBD1. The CDR3 covers 16 residues. J gave up 0 bases and V 3 bases, and 7 bases lay outside the gene matches. Germline CDR1 and CDR2: LGHNA and YSLEER.

CDR3 nucleotide sequence: TGTGCCAGCAGTGTCCTCGGGATGAACACTGAAGCTTTCTTT. This gives the protein CASSVLGMNTEAFF. The rearrangement links TRBV6-1 to TRBJ1-1; the D is unclear. The CDR3 runs to 14 residues. V lost 4 bases and J lost 0, with 9 bases in between. CDR1 and CDR2 from the germline V gene are MNHNS and SASEGT.

Only one count was recorded for this clonotype. The J gene is TRBJ2-7, the V gene TRBV4-1; 7 bases map to TRBD1. After removal of 0 bases from V and 4 bases from J, the junction contained 6 bases not matched to a gene. Germline-derived CDR1 and CDR2 are MGHRA and YSYEKL. CDR3 length equals 15 residues. CDR3: CASSQDPGQRYEQYF. As DNA, the CDR3 is TGCGCCAGCAGCCAAGATCCGGGACAGAGGTACGAGCAGTACTTC.

The chain joins TRBV5-1 to TRBJ2-5; D perhaps matches TRBD2 (6 bases). Trimming removed 2 bases at V and 7 bases at J, with 18 bases between. Germline V lookup: CDR1 SGHRS, CDR2 YFSETQ. CDR3 length: 15 residues. The CDR3 nucleotides read TGCGCCAGCAGCTTCGGGGTTCGGGAGAGGGCGACCCAGTACTTC. This encodes CASSFGVRERATQYF.

V gene TRBV20-1 combines with J gene TRBJ2-3; the match to TRBD1 covers 7 bases. CDR3 length equals 14 residues. Per germline, CDR1 DFQATT and CDR2 SNEGSKA (reference sequence). The junction had 5 bases not matched to a gene; V was cut back by 3 bases and J by 2 bases. The DNA of the CDR3 is TGCAGTGCTAGGAGGACAGGAATCACAGATACGCAGTATTTT. The encoded protein is CSARRTGITDTQYF.

V gene TRBV20-1 combines with J gene TRBJ1-2; D call uncertain. With 6 bases removed from V and 4 bases from J, the gap between germline ends came to 15 bases. The CDR3 sequence is 13 residues long. Germline CDR1 reads DFQATT; CDR2 reads SNEGSKA (reference sequence). CDR3 coding DNA: TGCAGTGCCAAGCATGCGGGCCCCTATGGCTACACCTTC. It translates to CSAKHAGPYGYTF.

The V and J genes are TRBV20-1 and TRBJ2-7; the D gene is possibly TRBD2 (5 bases). Between the trimmed V and J ends, which lost 2 bases and 0 bases, there was a span of 11 bases. This CDR3 is 14 amino acids long. Per the germline V gene, CDR1 is DFQATT and CDR2 is SNEGSKA (reference sequence). The chain's CDR3 is CSARQRLTSYEQYF. The DNA for the CDR3 is TGCAGTGCTAGACAGCGGCTGACCTCCTACGAGCAGTACTTC.

This chain uses TRBV7-9 with TRBJ2-2, with TRBD1 matching 12 bases. This CDR3 has 15 amino acids. CDR1 and CDR2 (germline): SEHNR, FQNEAQ (reference sequence). V lost 6 bases and J lost 6; bases outside the gene matches: 5. CDR3 DNA sequence: TGTGCCAGCAGACCCCGGGACAGGGGGCCCGGGGAGCTGTTTTTT. As protein: CASRPRDRGPGELFF.